These T cell receptor beta chains were read from a single sample in a study of shared clonotypes between healthy human individuals. Data came from immunoSEQ multiplex PCR; TCRdb stores just in-frame clones and leaves some out. The table has 550,000 to 650,000 clones, about 96% seen once. The sample comprised naive CD8+ T cells sorted from blood. The origin of the receptors is a woman aged 30 to 39 in good health. CDR3s include the opening cysteine and the closing phenylalanine or tryptophan. A D gene is named only where the DNA matches it firmly. The size field is filled for only some rows; it gives once, few, many or a size class.

j_call d_call clone_size v_call cdr3_nt cdr3_aa
TRBJ2-7 NA NA TRBV5-1 TGCGCCAGCAGCTTGGTGGTTACAGGGAATCCAGCCTACGAGCAGTACTTC CASSLVVTGNPAYEQYF
TRBJ1-1 NA NA TRBV7-9 TGTGCCAGCAGCTTAGGGGTAGGCACTGAAGCTTTCTTT CASSLGVGTEAFF
TRBJ2-5 TRBD1 NA TRBV28 TGTGCCAGCGAACGCCGGACAGGGTGGGAGACCCAGTACTTC CASERRTGWETQYF
TRBJ1-2 TRBD1 NA TRBV6-5 TGTGCCAGCAGGAACCCAGGGGGCGGAGGCTACACCTTC CASRNPGGGGYTF
TRBJ1-4 NA NA TRBV25-1 TGTGCCAGCAGTGCCCCCGGGAGCGAAAAACTGTTTTTT CASSAPGSEKLFF
TRBJ2-1 TRBD2 NA TRBV7-9 TGTGCCAGCAGCTTTATTGCGGGAGGGCCGGGTGAGCAGTTCTTC CASSFIAGGPGEQFF
TRBJ1-6 NA NA TRBV2 TGTGCCAGCAAGAGCCATCTCCGACCCCTCCACTTT CASKSHLRPLHF
TRBJ1-1 NA NA TRBV12-5 TGTGCTAGTGGTTTCGGGGGTGCCACTGAAGCTTTCTTT CASGFGGATEAFF
TRBJ2-1 TRBD2 NA TRBV28 TGTGCCAGCAGTCCTAGCGGGATGATCTATGAGCAGTTCTTC CASSPSGMIYEQFF
TRBJ2-5 TRBD2 NA TRBV27 TGTGCCAGCACCCCGACGGGAGGCCAAGAGACCCAGTACTTC CASTPTGGQETQYF
TRBJ2-2 NA NA TRBV5-4 TGTGCCAGCAGCCCGGACTACGTCACCGGGGAGCTGTTTTTT CASSPDYVTGELFF
TRBJ2-1 NA NA TRBV7-9 TGTGCCAGCAGCCCCCCGGGCGGGATCGGCTACAATGAGCAGTTCTTC CASSPPGGIGYNEQFF
TRBJ1-1 NA NA TRBV5-1 TGCGCCAGCAGCTTGGAACGTGTTCACACTGAAGCTTTCTTT CASSLERVHTEAFF
TRBJ2-3 NA NA TRBV27 TGTGCCAGCTCGCCCGGGGGAAGCACAGATACGCAGTATTTT CASSPGGSTDTQYF
TRBJ2-5 TRBD1 once TRBV7-9 TGTGCCAGCAGGGACAGGGAAGAGACCCAGTACTTC CASRDREETQYF
TRBJ2-1 NA once TRBV28 TGTGCCAGCAATCAGGAGCGGAGGTACAATGAGCAGTTCTTC CASNQERRYNEQFF
TRBJ2-7 NA NA TRBV29-1 TGCAGCGTTGGGTCGTATGCCAGCTCCTACGAGCAGTACTTC CSVGSYASSYEQYF
TRBJ2-7 TRBD2 NA TRBV5-1 TGCGCCAGCAGCTTATCTAGCGGGAGAGTGAACGAGCAGTACTTC CASSLSSGRVNEQYF
TRBJ2-7 TRBD1 NA TRBV7-9 TGTGCCAGCAGCGCCGAACCCGGGACAGTATTCTACGAGCAGTACTTC CASSAEPGTVFYEQYF
TRBJ2-3 NA NA TRBV11-2 TGTGCCAGCAGTCACGGATTCACAGATACGCAGTATTTT CASSHGFTDTQYF
TRBJ2-7 TRBD1 NA TRBV20-1 TGCAGTGCCAGACAGGGTTACGAGCAGTACTTC CSARQGYEQYF
TRBJ1-5 NA NA TRBV6-6 TGTGCCAGCAGTTACTCACGGCAGCCCCAGCATTTT CASSYSRQPQHF
TRBJ2-7 NA NA TRBV13 TGTGCCAGCAGCCCCAGAGAGCGGGCCTACGAGCAGTACTTC CASSPRERAYEQYF
TRBJ2-3 TRBD2 NA TRBV9 TGTGCCAGCAGCCCGTCCGGGACTAGCGTAACAGATACGCAGTATTTT CASSPSGTSVTDTQYF
TRBJ1-1 TRBD1 NA TRBV6-5 TGTGCCAGCAGAACAGGGGCGGAAGCTTTCTTT CASRTGAEAFF
TRBJ1-1 TRBD1 NA TRBV7-9 TGTGCCAGCAGCGAGCGTCAGGGGGTGAACACTGAAGCTTTCTTT CASSERQGVNTEAFF
TRBJ1-2 TRBD1 NA TRBV15 TGTGCCACCAGCCCAGGACAGGGGGCCTATGGCTACACCTTC CATSPGQGAYGYTF
TRBJ2-1 TRBD1 once TRBV13 TGTGCCAGTCACTCCGGGACAGGGCCGTTGAGTGAGCAGTTCTTC CASHSGTGPLSEQFF
TRBJ2-1 NA NA TRBV5-1 TGCGCCAGCAGCTCAGAACAGGCCGTACCCAATGAGCAGTTCTTC CASSSEQAVPNEQFF